These 18 T cell receptor beta chains share one sample of origin, sequenced in a study of T cells after yellow fever vaccination. TCRdb ran MiXCR on the 5' RACE reads and lists one entry per CDR3 protein. The sample lists approximately 150,000 distinct CDR3 sequences, approximately 9.9% occurring once. This sample comprised CD8+ T cells sorted from PBMCs, obtained 45 days after the yellow fever booster vaccination. These receptors originate from a man between 18 and 35 years old who received the YFV17D yellow fever vaccine.

The chain has TRBV27 and TRBJ2-7, with no clear D. Trimming took off 2 bases at V and 2 bases at J, with 10 bases between the two ends. CDR1 and CDR2 (germline): MNHEY, SMNVEV (reference sequence). CDR3 length equals 14 residues. The DNA of the CDR3 is TGTGCCAGCAGTTTAAGTGGAATCCCCTACGAGCAGTACTTC. Translating gives CASSLSGIPYEQYF.

This clonotype is a singleton in its sample. The chain is built from TRBV6-6 and TRBJ2-2; D possibly uses TRBD1 or TRBD2 (6 bases each). The CDR3 is 16 residues long. Germline CDR1 and CDR2: MNHNY and SVGAGI (reference sequence). Trimming shortened V by 2 bases and J by 4 bases, and 14 bases separated the two germline ends. The CDR3 region is CASSYGGGLVTGELFF. CDR3 nucleotides: TGTGCCAGCAGTTACGGTGGGGGGCTAGTCACCGGGGAGCTGTTTTTT.

In its sample, this clonotype was seen many times. The chain links TRBV20-1 to TRBJ2-4, with TRBD1 identical over 7 bases. The trim removed 6 bases at V and 8 bases at J, leaving 16 bases unmatched. The CDR3 spans 15 residues. Germline V lookup: CDR1 DFQATT, CDR2 SNEGSKA (reference sequence). The chain's CDR3 is CSASLTGQNEDIQYF. In nucleotides, the CDR3 is TGCAGTGCCAGTTTGACAGGGCAGAATGAGGACATTCAGTACTTC.

This clonotype was counted many times. V is TRBV12-3 or TRBV12-4 and J is TRBJ2-2; D is possibly TRBD1 (5 bases). This CDR3 spans 18 amino acids. The V and J ends lost 2 bases and 0 bases respectively, with 16 bases between them. The CDR3 nucleotides are TGTGCCAGCAGTTTATTAGGATCTGGGGCTACGAACACCGGGGAGCTGTTTTTT. Its translation: CASSLLGSGATNTGELFF.

The rearrangement links TRBV5-1 to TRBJ1-2, with unresolved D. This CDR3 is built from 13 residues. In germline, CDR1 is SGHRS, CDR2 YFSETQ. Trimming took 2 bases from V and 3 from J, leaving 8 bases between them. CDR3 sequence reads: CASSFSEYYGYTF. DNA for the CDR3: TGCGCCAGCAGCTTCTCGGAATACTATGGCTACACCTTC.

This clonotype appeared a few times. This chain connects TRBV20-1 to TRBJ1-1; TRBD1 is a possible D gene (5 bases). The CDR3 length is 14 residues. The germline V gene encodes CDR1 DFQATT and CDR2 SNEGSKA (reference sequence). The ends were cut back, 2 bases at V and 3 bases at J, with 13 bases in the middle. The DNA of the CDR3 is TGCAGTGCTAGAACTCAGGGTCGGTACACTGAAGCTTTCTTT. Amino acids: CSARTQGRYTEAFF.

This clonotype came up a few times. The chain joins TRBV28 to TRBJ2-7; D unresolved. Trimming took off 5 bases at V and 5 bases at J, with 16 bases between the two ends. Germline V gene data show CDR1 as MDHEN and CDR2 as SYDVKM. This CDR3 comprises 14 residues. The CDR3 region is CASSHPGRAHEQYV. CDR3 in DNA: TGTGCCAGCAGTCACCCAGGAAGGGCCCACGAGCAGTACGTC.

Notes on this clonotype: The DNA is omitted, as the CDR3 cannot be located on it reliably, and the CDR3 follows TCRdb's listing. The chain is built from TRBV7-5 and TRBJ1-1; TRBD1 is taken as the D call from the table, unchecked against the DNA. TRBV7-5 is marked as a pseudogene. Ends included, the CDR3 has 18 residues. The CDR3 reads CISVPEASPGQPNTEAFF.

Many counts were recorded for this clonotype. DNA of the CDR3: TGTGCCAGCAGCTTAGTTGGGCAGGGCACAGATACGCAGTATTTT. Amino acid sequence: CASSLVGQGTDTQYF. J is TRBJ2-3 and V is TRBV7-2; D call uncertain. CDR1 is SGHTA and CDR2 is FQGNSA in the germline V gene. The CDR3 is 15 residues long. V was pared by 1 base and J by 1 base, with 9 bases between.

The chain is built from TRBV5-5 and TRBJ2-7; 7 bases match TRBD2. Looked up from germline, CDR1 is SGHKS and CDR2 is YYEKEE (reference sequence). The CDR3 runs to 14 residues. CDR3 sequence (DNA): TGTCAAGACGGGGGGTGTAACGGTGTCTACGAGCAGTACGTC. This sequence encodes CQDGGCNGVYEQYV.

This clonotype came up a few times. The chain combines TRBV4-1 with TRBJ2-5; D uncertain. Germline CDR1 MGHRA, CDR2 YSYEKL. CDR3 size: 16 residues. The germline V and J ends were trimmed by 0 bases and 5 bases, with 16 bases remaining between them. The CDR3 loop is CASSQESPGQVETQYF. The CDR3 bases are TGCGCCAGCAGCCAAGAAAGCCCTGGGCAGGTGGAGACCCAGTACTTC.

This clonotype was seen more than once but under ten times. The CDR3 sequence is CASSYKPGPGGTEAFF. The CDR3 DNA sequence: TGTGCCAGCAGTTATAAACCTGGTCCGGGTGGCACTGAAGCTTTCTTT. V gene TRBV6-5 combines with J gene TRBJ1-1; D unresolved. Germline values: CDR1 MNHEY, CDR2 SVGAGI. The CDR3 consists of 16 residues. V lost 3 bases to trimming and J lost 4 bases, with 18 bases between them.

The V call is TRBV12-3 or TRBV12-4, the J call TRBJ2-1; 7 bases match TRBD1. CDR3 length: 15 residues. Trimming at V came to 3 bases and at J to 4 bases, leaving 6 bases not matched to a gene. CDR3 loop: CASSFQDRKYNEQFF. The CDR3 DNA follows: TGTGCCAGCAGTTTCCAGGACAGGAAGTACAATGAGCAGTTCTTC.

The CDR3 region has the DNA TGTGCCAGCGGAGTAACAGGGTCCGGGGTAGATACGCAGTATTTT. Amino acids: CASGVTGSGVDTQYF. V is TRBV4-2 and J is TRBJ2-3; weak D call: TRBD1 (6 bases). V lost 8 bases and J lost 5, with 20 bases in between. Looked up from germline, CDR1 is LGHNA and CDR2 is YNFKEQ. The CDR3 extends over 15 amino acids.

This clonotype has ten or more counts. The chain carries TRBV30 and TRBJ1-6, with a weak D call TRBD1 (6 bases). The germline CDR1 and CDR2 sequences are GTSNPN and SVGIG (reference sequence). V gave up 1 base and J gave up 8 bases, with 15 bases separating them. The CDR3 is 15 amino acids. Written as DNA, the CDR3 is TGTGCCTGGAGTGGGACCGGGACACCTTATTCACCCCTCCACTTT. Protein sequence: CAWSGTGTPYSPLHF.

The chain joins TRBV7-6 to TRBJ1-1; D is uncertain. V lost 5 bases and J lost 1, with 11 bases in between. CDR1 is SGHVS, CDR2 FNYEAQ, per germline. The CDR3 consists of 14 residues. The CDR3: CASSPGRPNTEAFF. The CDR3 region has the DNA TGTGCCAGCAGCCCCGGACGGCCGAACACTGAAGCTTTCTTT. The full variable domain, completed using reference TRBV7-6 and TRBJ1-1, is GAGVSQSPRYKVTKRGQDVALRCDPISGHVSLYWYRQALGQGPEFLTYFNYEAQQDKSGLPNDRFSAERPEGSISTLTIQRTEQRDSAMYRCASSPGRPNTEAFFGQGTRLTVV.

This clonotype was observed a handful of times. The V gene is TRBV24-1, the J gene TRBJ2-2; perhaps TRBD1 as D (6 bases). The CDR3 is made up of 15 amino acids. The V and J ends lost 3 bases and 4 bases respectively, with 11 bases between them. Germline CDR1 and CDR2: KGHDR and SFDVKD. The CDR3 sequence is CATSDAGVATGELFF. CDR3 sequence (DNA): TGTGCCACCAGTGATGCAGGGGTGGCCACCGGGGAGCTGTTTTTT.

This clonotype was counted once. The chain uses TRBV7-2 and TRBJ2-1; weak D call: TRBD2 (7 bases). TRBJ2-5 explains the end of the DNA better; the J call may be wrong. CDR1 and CDR2 from the germline V gene are SGHTA and FQGNSA. This CDR3 is built from 14 residues. The CDR3 region is CASSFAGARETQYF. The CDR3 region has the DNA TGTGCCAGCAGCTTCGCGGGGGCCCGGGAGACCCAGTACTTC.